This record covers a single TCR beta chain. Its specificity is not known. In TCRdb, the 5' RACE reads were re-called with MiXCR into one record per CDR3 protein. The table has hundreds of thousands of distinct CDR3 sequences, approximately 8% seen once. The entry originates in a study of T-cell memory formation after mild COVID-19. At the level of the study: There were largely donor-specific TCR clusters.

CDR3 length: 14 amino acids. From germline, CDR1 is MNHEY and CDR2 SVGAGI. The ends were cut back, 2 bases at V and 6 bases at J, with 10 bases in the middle. Notes on the study in general: Confirmation was lacking for SARS-CoV-2 specificity of second-wave clones that peaked on day 37. While clones contracting from day 15 to 85 were balanced between CD4 and CD8, later expanders leaned CD4+.

Sequences were obtained from PBMCs or a T cell subset sorted from them (not recorded which). V gene TRBV6-5 combines with J gene TRBJ2-2; D is ambiguous. The receptor comes from a man younger than 35 who had mild COVID-19 (a few samples of this study predate the infection). Cell type and time point are not known. The CDR3 region is CASSYGVPPGELFF. DNA of the CDR3: TGTGCCAGCAGTTACGGGGTTCCACCCGGGGAGCTGTTTTTT.